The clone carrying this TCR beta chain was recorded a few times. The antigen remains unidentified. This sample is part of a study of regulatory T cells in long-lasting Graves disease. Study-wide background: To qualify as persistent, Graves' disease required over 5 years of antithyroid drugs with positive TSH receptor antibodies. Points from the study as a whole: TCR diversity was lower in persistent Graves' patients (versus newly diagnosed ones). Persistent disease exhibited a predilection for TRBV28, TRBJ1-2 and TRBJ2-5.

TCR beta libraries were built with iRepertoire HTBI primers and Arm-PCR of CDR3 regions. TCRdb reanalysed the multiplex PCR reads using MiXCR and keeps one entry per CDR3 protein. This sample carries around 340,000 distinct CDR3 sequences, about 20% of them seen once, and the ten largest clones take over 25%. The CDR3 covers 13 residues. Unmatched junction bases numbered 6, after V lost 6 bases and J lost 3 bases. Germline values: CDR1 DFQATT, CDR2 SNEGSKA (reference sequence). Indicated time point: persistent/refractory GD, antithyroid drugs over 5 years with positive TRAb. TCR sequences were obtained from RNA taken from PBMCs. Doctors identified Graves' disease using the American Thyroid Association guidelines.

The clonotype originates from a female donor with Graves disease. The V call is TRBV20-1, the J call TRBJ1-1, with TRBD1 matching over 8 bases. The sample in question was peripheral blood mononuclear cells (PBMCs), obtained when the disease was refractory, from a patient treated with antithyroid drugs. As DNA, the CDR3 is TGCAGTGCAAACAGGGGGGGCGACACTGAAGCTTTCTTT. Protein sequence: CSANRGGDTEAFF.